This T cell receptor beta chain was obtained from a study of neurological immune-mediated disorders. General study results and limits: Subjects shared no identical expanded-clone CDR3 amino acid sequences, suggesting private TCR-beta repertoires in all groups.

Volunteers attending a blood bank in Maryland, USA, served as healthy controls. In this sample, this clonotype turned up many times. No antigen is known for it. Germline assignment: CDR1 SGHVS and CDR2 FNYEAQ. V shed 0 bases, J shed 5 bases, and the junction held 3 bases outside the gene matches. There are 15 residues in the CDR3. The cDNA came from 5'RACE with 10-nucleotide random UMIs. In TCRdb, the 5' RACE reads were re-called with MiXCR into one record per CDR3 protein. The sample holds 60,000 or so distinct CDR3 sequences, over 10% seen once. The sequencing sample was made of PBMCs. The sequence came from a man between 60 and 70 years old in good health. The V gene is TRBV7-6, the J gene TRBJ2-3; the match to TRBD1 covers 9 bases. CDR3 in amino acids: CASSLAGQGLDTQYF. Written as DNA, the CDR3 is TGTGCCAGCAGCTTAGCGGGACAGGGTTTAGATACGCAGTATTTT.